The next 6 T cell receptor beta chains were all read from a single sample in a study of blood T cell repertoires in COVID-19. TCRdb's copy holds only in-frame clones and misses some; the assay was immunoSEQ multiplex PCR. The sample contains around 250,000 clones, roughly 85% of which appear only once. The sequenced sample was peripheral blood. These TCRs come from a woman under 30 with acute or convalescent COVID-19.

The chain links TRBV29-1 to TRBJ2-7, with 7 positions matching TRBD1. Germline CDR1 and CDR2: SQVTM and ANQGSEA. This CDR3 contains 13 residues. V was clipped by 4 bases and J by 4 bases; unmatched bases: 7. CDR3 DNA sequence: TGCAGCGTTGTCGAACAGGGGTTGTACGAGCAGTACTTC. It yields the protein CSVVEQGLYEQYF.

CDR3 sequence: CASRPGQIYGYTF. The CDR3 DNA reads TGTGCCAGCAGACCGGGACAGATCTATGGCTACACCTTC. J is TRBJ1-2 and V is TRBV12-3 or TRBV12-4; TRBD1 matches 7 bases. Unmatched junction bases numbered 5, after V lost 6 bases and J lost 4 bases. This CDR3 contains 13 residues.

This clone is a singleton in its sample. The chain recombines TRBV24-1 with TRBJ2-7; D not resolved. The V gene's germline CDR1 is KGHDR and CDR2 SFDVKD. The V gene lost 4 bases and the J gene lost 6 bases, with 9 bases spanning the gap. The CDR3 spans 12 residues. CDR3 residues: CATSDLVGEQYF. The CDR3 DNA reads as TGTGCCACCAGTGACCTAGTCGGCGAGCAGTACTTC.

The V call is TRBV7-9, the J call TRBJ2-7; no firm D call. The V and J ends lost 4 bases and 0 bases respectively, with 7 bases between them. CDR1 is SEHNR, CDR2 FQNEAQ, per germline (reference sequence). This CDR3 has 13 residues. Here the CDR3 DNA reads TGTGCCAGCAGCTCTACCCTCTCCTACGAGCAGTACTTC. Encoded protein: CASSSTLSYEQYF. The variable domain in full, with the rest retrieved from reference TRBV7-9 and TRBJ2-7, is DTGVSQNPRHKITKRGQNVTFRCDPISEHNRLYWYRQTLGQGPEFLTYFQNEAQLEKSRLLSDRFSAERPKGSFSTLEIQRTEQGDSAMYLCASSSTLSYEQYFGPGTRLTVT.

The rearrangement joins TRBV7-2 to TRBJ2-3; 10 bases match TRBD2. The CDR3 covers 15 residues. V shed 2 bases, J shed 4 bases, and the junction held 3 bases outside the gene matches. The germline V gene encodes CDR1 SGHTA and CDR2 FQGNSA. The CDR3 spells CASSLTSGNPDTQYF. Written as DNA, the CDR3 is TGTGCCAGCAGCTTAACTAGCGGGAATCCAGATACGCAGTATTTT.

The chain uses TRBV25-1 and TRBJ2-7; 8 nucleotides line up with TRBD1. This CDR3 spans 16 amino acids. CDR1 MGHDK and CDR2 SYGVNS come from the germline V gene. Trimming removed 1 base from V and 2 bases from J; junction bases left unmatched: 7. In DNA, the CDR3 is TGTGCCAGCAGTGAATCAGGGGGCACAAAGGCCTACGAGCAGTACTTC. It translates to CASSESGGTKAYEQYF.